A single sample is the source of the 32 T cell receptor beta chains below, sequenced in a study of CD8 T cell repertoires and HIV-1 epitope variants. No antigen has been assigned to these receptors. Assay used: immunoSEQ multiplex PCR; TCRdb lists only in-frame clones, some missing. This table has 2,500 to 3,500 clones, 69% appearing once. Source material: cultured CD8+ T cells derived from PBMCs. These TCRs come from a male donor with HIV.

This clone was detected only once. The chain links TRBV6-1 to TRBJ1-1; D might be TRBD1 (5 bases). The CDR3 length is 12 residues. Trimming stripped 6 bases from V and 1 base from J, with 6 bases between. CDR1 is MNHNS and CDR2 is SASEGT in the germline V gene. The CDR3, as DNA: TGTGCCAGCAGGGGGGGGAACACTGAAGCTTTCTTT. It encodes CASRGGNTEAFF.

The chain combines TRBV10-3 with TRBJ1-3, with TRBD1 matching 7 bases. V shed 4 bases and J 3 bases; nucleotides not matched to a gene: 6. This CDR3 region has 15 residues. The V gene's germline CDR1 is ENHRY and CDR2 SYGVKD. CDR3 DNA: TGTGCCATCAGTGTAGGGACAGAACTTGGAAACACCATATATTTT. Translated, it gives CAISVGTELGNTIYF.

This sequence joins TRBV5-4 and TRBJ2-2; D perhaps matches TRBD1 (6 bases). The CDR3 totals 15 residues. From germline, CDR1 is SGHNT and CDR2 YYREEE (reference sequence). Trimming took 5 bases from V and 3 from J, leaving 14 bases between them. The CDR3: CASRPSRGHTGELFF. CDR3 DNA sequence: TGTGCCAGCAGACCATCCAGGGGTCACACCGGGGAGCTGTTTTTT.

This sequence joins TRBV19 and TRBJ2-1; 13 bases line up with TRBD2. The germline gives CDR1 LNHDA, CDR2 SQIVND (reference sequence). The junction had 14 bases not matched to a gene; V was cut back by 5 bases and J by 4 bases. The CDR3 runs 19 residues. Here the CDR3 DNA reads TGTGCCAGTAGTGACCGGACTAGCGGGGGCCTGGGGATATACAATGAGCAGTTCTTC. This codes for CASSDRTSGGLGIYNEQFF.

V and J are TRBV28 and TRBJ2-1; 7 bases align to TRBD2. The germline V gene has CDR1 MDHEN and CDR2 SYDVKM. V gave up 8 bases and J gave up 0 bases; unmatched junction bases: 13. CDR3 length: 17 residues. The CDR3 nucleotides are TGTGCCAGCGTCCTTGGGGGAGGGATGAACTCCTACAATGAGCAGTTCTTC. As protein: CASVLGGGMNSYNEQFF.

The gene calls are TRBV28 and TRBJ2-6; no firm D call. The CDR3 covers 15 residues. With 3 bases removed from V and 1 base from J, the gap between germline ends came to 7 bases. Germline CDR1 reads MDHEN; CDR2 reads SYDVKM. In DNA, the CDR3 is TGTGCCAGCAGTTTCTCATTGTCTGGGGCCAACGTCCTGACTTTC. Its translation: CASSFSLSGANVLTF.

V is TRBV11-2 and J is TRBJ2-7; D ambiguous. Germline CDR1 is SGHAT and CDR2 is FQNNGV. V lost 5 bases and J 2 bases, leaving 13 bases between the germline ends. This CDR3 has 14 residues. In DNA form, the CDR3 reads TGTGCCAGCAGCGGTTGGAGTAATCCCTACGAGCAGTACTTC. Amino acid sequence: CASSGWSNPYEQYF. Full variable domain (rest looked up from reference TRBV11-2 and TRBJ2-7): EAGVAQSPRYKIIEKRQSVAFWCNPISGHATLYWYQQILGQGPKLLIQFQNNGVVDDSQLPKDRFSAERLKGVDSTLKIQPAKLEDSAVYLCASSGWSNPYEQYFGPGTRLTVT.

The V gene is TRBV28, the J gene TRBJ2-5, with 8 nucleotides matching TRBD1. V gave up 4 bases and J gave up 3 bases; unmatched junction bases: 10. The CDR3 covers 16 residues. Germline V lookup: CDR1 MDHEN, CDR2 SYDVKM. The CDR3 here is CASSSPGQESKETQYF. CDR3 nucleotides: TGTGCCAGCAGTTCCCCGGGACAGGAGAGTAAAGAGACCCAGTACTTC. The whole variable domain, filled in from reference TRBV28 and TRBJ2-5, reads DVKVTQSSRYLVKRTGEKVFLECVQDMDHENMFWYRQDPGLGLRLIYFSYDVKMKEKGDIPEGYSVSREKKERFSLILESASTNQTSMYLCASSSPGQESKETQYFGPGTRLLVL.

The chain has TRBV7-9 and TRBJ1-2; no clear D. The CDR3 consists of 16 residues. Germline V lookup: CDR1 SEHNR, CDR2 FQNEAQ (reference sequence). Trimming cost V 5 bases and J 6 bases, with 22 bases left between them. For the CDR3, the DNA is TGTGCCAGCAGCCACGCCGGAGTGGTTGGGCAAGATGGCTACACCTTC. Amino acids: CASSHAGVVGQDGYTF.

The CDR3 nucleotides read TGTGCCAGCAGTTACACGGGGACAAACACCGGGGAGCTGTTTTTT. Protein: CASSYTGTNTGELFF. The chain has TRBV6-5 and TRBJ2-2; TRBD1 is a possible D gene (6 bases). Looked up from germline, CDR1 is MNHEY and CDR2 is SVGAGI. The CDR3 loop spans 15 amino acids. Trimming removed 2 bases from V and 2 bases from J, with 9 bases in between.

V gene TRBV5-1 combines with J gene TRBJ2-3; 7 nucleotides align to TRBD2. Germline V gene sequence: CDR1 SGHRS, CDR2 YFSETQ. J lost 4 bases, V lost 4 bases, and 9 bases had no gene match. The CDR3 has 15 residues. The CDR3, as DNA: TGCGCCAGCAGCGCCGGGACTACCGGTGCAGATACGCAGTATTTT. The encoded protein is CASSAGTTGADTQYF.

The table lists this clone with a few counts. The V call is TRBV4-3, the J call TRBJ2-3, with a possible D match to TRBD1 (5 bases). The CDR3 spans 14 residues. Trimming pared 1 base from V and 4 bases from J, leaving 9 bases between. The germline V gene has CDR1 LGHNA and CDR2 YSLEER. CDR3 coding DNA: TGCGCCAGCAGCCAAGGGTTAGGGGCAGATACGCAGTATTTT. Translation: CASSQGLGADTQYF.

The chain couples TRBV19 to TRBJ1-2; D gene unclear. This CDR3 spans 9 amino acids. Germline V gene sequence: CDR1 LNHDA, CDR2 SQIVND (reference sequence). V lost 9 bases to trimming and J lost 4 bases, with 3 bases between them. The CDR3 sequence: CARSYGYTF. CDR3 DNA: TGTGCCAGAAGCTATGGCTACACCTTC.

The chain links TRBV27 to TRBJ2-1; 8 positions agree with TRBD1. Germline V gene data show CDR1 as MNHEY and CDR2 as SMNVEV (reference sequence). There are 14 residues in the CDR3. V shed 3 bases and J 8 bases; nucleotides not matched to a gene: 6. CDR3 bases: TGTGCCAGCAGTTTTTCCGGGACAGGCTATGAGCAGTTCTTC. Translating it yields CASSFSGTGYEQFF.

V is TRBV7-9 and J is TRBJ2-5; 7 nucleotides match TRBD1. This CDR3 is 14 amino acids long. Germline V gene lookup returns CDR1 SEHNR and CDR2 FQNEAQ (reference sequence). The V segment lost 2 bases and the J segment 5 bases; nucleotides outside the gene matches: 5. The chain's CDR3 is CASSLKGARETQYF. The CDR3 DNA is TGTGCCAGCAGCTTAAAGGGGGCGCGGGAGACCCAGTACTTC.

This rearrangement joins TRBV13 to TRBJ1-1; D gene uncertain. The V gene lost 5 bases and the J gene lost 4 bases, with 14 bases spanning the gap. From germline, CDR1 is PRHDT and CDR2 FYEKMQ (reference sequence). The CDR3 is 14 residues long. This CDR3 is CASSPKRASTEAFF. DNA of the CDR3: TGTGCCAGCAGCCCCAAGAGGGCTTCCACTGAAGCTTTCTTT.

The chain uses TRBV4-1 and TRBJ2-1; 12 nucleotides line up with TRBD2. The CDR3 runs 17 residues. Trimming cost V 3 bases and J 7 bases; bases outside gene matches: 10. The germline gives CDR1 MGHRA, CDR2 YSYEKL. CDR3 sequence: CASSQAPSGGAQNEQFF. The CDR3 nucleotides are TGCGCCAGCAGCCAGGCCCCTAGCGGGGGGGCACAGAATGAGCAGTTCTTC.

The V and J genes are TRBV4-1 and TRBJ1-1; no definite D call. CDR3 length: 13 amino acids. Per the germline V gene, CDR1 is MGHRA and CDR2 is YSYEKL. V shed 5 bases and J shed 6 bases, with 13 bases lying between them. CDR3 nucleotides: TGCGCCAGCAGCTCTAGCCTCCTCGCTGAAGCTTTCTTT. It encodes CASSSSLLAEAFF.

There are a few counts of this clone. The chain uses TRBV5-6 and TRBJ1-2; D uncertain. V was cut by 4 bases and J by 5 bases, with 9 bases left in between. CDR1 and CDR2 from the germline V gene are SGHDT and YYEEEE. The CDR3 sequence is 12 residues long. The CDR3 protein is CASSAGTYGYTF. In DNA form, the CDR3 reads TGTGCCAGCAGCGCGGGTACTTATGGCTACACCTTC.

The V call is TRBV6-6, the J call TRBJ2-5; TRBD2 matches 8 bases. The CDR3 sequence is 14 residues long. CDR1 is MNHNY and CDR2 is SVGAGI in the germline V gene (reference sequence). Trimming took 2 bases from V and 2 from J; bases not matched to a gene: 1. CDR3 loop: CASSYTGGQETQYF. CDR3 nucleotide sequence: TGTGCCAGCAGTTACACGGGGGGGCAAGAGACCCAGTACTTC.

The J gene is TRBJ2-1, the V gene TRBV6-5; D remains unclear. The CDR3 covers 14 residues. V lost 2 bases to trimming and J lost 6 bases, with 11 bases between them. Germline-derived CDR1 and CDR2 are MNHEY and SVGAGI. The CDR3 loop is CASSYLGRSNEQFF. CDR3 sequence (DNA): TGTGCCAGCAGTTACCTTGGGCGGTCCAATGAGCAGTTCTTC.

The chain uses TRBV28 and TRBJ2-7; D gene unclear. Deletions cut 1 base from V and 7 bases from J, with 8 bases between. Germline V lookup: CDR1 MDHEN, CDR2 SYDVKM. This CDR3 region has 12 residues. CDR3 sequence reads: CASSLFIAEQYF. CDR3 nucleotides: TGTGCCAGCAGTTTATTTATCGCGGAGCAGTACTTC.

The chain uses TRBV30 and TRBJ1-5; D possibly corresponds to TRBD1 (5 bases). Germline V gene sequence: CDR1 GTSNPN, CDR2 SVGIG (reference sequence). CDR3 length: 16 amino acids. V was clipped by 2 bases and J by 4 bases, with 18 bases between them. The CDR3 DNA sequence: TGTGCCTGGAGTCAACCGGAGGAAGGGGCGAATCAGCCCCAGCATTTT. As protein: CAWSQPEEGANQPQHF.

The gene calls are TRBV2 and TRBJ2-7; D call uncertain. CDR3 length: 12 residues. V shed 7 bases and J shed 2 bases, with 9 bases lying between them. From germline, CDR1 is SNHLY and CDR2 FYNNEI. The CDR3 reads CASTASTYEQYF. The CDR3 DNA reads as TGTGCCAGCACGGCCAGCACCTACGAGCAGTACTTC.

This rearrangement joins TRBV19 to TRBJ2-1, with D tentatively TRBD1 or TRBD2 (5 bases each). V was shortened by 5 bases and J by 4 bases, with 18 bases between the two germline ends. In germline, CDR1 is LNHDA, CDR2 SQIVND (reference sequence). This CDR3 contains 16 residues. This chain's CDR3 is CASSAAWGGRYNEQFF. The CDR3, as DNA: TGTGCCAGTAGTGCAGCCTGGGGCGGGCGTTACAATGAGCAGTTCTTC. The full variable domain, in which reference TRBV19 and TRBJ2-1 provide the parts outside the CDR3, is DGGITQSPKYLFRKEGQNVTLSCEQNLNHDAMYWYRQDPGQGLRLIYYSQIVNDFQKGDIAEGYSVSREKKESFPLTVTSAQKNPTAFYLCASSAAWGGRYNEQFFGPGTRLTVL.

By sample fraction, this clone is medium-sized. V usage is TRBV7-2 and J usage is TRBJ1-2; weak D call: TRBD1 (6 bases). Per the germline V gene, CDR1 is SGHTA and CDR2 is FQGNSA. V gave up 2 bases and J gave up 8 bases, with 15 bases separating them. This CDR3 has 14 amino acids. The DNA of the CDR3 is TGTGCCAGCAGCTTACAGGTGCCAGGGGAAGGCTACACCTTC. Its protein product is CASSLQVPGEGYTF.

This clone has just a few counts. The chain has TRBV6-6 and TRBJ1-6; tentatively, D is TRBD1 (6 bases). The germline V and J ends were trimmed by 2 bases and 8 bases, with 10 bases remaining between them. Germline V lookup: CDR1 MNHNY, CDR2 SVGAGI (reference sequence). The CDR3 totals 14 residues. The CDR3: CASSYPEGDSPLHF. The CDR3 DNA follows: TGTGCCAGCAGTTACCCGGAGGGGGATTCACCCCTCCACTTT.

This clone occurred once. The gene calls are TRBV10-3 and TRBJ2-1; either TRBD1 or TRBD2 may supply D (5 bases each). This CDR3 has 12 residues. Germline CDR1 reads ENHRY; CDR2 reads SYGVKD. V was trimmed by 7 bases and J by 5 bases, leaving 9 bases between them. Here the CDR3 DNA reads TGTGCCATCAACCAGGGAGACAATGAGCAGTTCTTC. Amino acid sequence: CAINQGDNEQFF.

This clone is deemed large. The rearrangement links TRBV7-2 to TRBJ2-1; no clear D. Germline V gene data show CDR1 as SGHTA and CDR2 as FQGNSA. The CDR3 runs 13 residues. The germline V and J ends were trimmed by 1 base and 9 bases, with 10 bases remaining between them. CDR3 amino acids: CASSLDGASEQFF. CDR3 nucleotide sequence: TGTGCCAGCAGCTTAGACGGTGCCAGTGAGCAGTTCTTC.

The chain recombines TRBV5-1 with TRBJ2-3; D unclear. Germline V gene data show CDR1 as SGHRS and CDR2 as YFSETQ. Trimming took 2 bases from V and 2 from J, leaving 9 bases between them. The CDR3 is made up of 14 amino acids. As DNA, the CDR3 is TGCGCCAGCAGCTTTGATAAGACCACAGATACGCAGTATTTT. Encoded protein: CASSFDKTTDTQYF.

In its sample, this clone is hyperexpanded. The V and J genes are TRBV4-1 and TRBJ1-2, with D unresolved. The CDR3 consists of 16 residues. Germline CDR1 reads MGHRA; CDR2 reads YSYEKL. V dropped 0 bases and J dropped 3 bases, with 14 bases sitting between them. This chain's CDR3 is CASSQDPPDLDYGYTF. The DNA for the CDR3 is TGCGCCAGCAGCCAAGATCCCCCAGACTTGGACTATGGCTACACCTTC.

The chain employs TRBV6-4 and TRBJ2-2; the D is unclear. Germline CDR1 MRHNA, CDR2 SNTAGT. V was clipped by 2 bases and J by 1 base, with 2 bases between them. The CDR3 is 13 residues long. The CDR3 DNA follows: TGTGCCAGCAGTGACAGGAACACCGGGGAGCTGTTTTTT. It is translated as CASSDRNTGELFF.